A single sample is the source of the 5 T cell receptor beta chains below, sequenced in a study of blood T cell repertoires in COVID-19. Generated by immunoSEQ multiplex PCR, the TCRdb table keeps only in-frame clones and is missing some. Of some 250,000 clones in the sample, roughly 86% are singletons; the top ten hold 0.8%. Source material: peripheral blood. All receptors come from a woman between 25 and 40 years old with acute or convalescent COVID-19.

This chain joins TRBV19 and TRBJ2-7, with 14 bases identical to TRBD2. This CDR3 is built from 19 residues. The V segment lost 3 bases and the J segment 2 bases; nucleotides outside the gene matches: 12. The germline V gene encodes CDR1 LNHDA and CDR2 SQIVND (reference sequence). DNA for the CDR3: TGTGCCAGTAGTATCACGGGACTAGCGGGAGTATTAGGGGCCTACGAGCAGTACTTC. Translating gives CASSITGLAGVLGAYEQYF.

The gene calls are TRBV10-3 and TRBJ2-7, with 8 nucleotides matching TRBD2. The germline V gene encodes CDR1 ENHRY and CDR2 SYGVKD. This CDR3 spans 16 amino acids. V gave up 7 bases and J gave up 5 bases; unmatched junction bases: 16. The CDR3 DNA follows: TGTGCCATCACCCGGACCCCTGGGACTAGGGGCAACGAGCAGTACTTC. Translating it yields CAITRTPGTRGNEQYF.

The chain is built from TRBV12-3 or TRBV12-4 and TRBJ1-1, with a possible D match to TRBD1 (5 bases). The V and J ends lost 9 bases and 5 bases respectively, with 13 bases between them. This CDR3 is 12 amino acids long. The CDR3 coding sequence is TGTGCCAGTAGGCCTTCAGGGACTGAAGCTTTCTTT. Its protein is CASRPSGTEAFF.

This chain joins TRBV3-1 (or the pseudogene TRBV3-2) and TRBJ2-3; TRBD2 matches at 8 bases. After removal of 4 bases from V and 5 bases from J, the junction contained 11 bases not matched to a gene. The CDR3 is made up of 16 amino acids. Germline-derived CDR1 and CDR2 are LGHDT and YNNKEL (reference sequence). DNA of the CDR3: TGTGCCAGCAGCCCCCCGGGTGCGGGAGGTGGAGATACGCAGTATTTT. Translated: CASSPPGAGGGDTQYF.

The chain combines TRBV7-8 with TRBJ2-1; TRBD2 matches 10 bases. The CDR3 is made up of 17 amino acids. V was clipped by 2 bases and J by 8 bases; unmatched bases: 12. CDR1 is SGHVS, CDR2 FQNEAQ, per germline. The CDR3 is CASSLRVGRTSGHEQFF. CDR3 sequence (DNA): TGTGCCAGCAGCTTAAGGGTGGGGCGGACTAGCGGCCATGAGCAGTTCTTC.